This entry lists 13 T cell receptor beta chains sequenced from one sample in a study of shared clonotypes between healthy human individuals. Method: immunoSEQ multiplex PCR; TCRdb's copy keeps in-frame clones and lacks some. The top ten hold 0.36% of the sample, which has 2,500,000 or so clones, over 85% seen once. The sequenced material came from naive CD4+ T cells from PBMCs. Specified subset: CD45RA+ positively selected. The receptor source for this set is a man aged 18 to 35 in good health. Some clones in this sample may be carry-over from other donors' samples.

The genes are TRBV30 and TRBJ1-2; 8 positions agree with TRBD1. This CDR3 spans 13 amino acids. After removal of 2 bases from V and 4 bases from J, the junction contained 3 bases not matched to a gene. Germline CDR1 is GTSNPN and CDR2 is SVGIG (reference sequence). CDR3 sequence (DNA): TGTGCCTGGAGTCTCGGGACAGGCTATGGCTACACCTTC. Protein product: CAWSLGTGYGYTF.

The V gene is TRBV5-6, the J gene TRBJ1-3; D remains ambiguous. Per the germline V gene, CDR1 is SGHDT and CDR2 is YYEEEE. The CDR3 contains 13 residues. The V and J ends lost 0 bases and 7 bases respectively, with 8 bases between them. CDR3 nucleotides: TGTGCCAGCAGCTTGGGTCCCGGGAACACCATATATTTT. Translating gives CASSLGPGNTIYF.

CDR3 DNA: TGTGCCAGCAGCTTAGCAGCGGGAGCCTATGAGCAGTTCTTC. Residues: CASSLAAGAYEQFF. The chain has TRBV7-2 and TRBJ2-1; TRBD2 agrees at 8 bases. The CDR3 has 14 residues. V dropped 0 bases and J dropped 8; count of bases not matched to a gene: 3. CDR1 is SGHTA, CDR2 FQGNSA, per germline. The variable domain in full, completed from reference TRBV7-2 and TRBJ2-1, reads GAGVSQSPSNKVTEKGKDVELRCDPISGHTALYWYRQSLGQGLEFLIYFQGNSAPDKSGLPSDRFSAERTGGSVSTLTIQRTQQEDSAVYLCASSLAAGAYEQFFGPGTRLTVL.

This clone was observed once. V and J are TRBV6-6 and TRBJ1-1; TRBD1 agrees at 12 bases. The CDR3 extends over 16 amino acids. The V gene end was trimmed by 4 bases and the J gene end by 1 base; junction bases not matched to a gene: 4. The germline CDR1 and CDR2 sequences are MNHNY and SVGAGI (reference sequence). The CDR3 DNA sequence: TGTGCCAGCAGTTCCGGGACAGGGGGCGCGAACACTGAAGCTTTCTTT. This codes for CASSSGTGGANTEAFF.

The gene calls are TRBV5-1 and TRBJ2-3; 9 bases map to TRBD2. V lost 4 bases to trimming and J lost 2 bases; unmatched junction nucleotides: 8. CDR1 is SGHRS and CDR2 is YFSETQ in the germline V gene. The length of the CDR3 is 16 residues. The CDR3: CASSPGWTSATDTQYF. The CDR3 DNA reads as TGCGCCAGCAGCCCGGGGTGGACTAGCGCCACAGATACGCAGTATTTT.

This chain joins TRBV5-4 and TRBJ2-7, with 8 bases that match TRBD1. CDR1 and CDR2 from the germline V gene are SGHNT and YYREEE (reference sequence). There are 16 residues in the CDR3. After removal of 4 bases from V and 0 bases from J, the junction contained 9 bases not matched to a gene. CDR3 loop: CASSRAGTGLSYEQYF. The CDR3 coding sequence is TGTGCCAGCAGCCGTGCCGGGACAGGACTCTCCTACGAGCAGTACTTC.

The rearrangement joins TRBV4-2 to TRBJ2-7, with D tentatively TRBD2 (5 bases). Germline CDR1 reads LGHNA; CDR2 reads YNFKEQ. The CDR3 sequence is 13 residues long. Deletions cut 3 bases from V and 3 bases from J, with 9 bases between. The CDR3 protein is CASSQTKSYEQYF. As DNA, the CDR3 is TGTGCCAGCAGCCAGACTAAGAGCTACGAGCAGTACTTC.

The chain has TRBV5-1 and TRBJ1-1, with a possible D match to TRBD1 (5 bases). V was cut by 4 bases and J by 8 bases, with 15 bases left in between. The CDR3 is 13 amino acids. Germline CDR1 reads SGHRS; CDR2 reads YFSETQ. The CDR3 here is CASSIQQGDEAFF. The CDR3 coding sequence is TGCGCCAGCAGCATCCAGCAGGGTGACGAAGCTTTCTTT. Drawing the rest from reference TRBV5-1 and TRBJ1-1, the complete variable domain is KAGVTQTPRYLIKTRGQQVTLSCSPISGHRSVSWYQQTPGQGLQFLFEYFSETQRNKGNFPGRFSGRQFSNSRSEMNVSTLELGDSALYLCASSIQQGDEAFFGQGTRLTVV.

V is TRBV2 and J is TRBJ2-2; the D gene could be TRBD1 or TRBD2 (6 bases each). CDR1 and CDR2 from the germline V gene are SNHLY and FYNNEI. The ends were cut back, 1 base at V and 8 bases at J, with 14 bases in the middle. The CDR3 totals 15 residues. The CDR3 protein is CASSEGVWGAGELFF. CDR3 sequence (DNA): TGTGCCAGCAGTGAAGGTGTCTGGGGGGCAGGGGAGCTGTTTTTT. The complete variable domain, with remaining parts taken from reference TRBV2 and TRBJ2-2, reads EPEVTQTPSHQVTQMGQEVILRCVPISNHLYFYWYRQILGQKVEFLVSFYNNEISEKSEIFDDQFSVERPDGSNFTLKIRSTKLEDSAMYFCASSEGVWGAGELFFGEGSRLTVL.

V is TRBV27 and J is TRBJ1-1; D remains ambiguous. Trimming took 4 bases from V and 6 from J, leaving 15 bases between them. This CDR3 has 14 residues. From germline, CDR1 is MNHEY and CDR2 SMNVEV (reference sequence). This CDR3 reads CASSSILVGSEAFF. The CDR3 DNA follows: TGTGCCAGCAGTTCGATATTGGTAGGATCTGAAGCTTTCTTT.

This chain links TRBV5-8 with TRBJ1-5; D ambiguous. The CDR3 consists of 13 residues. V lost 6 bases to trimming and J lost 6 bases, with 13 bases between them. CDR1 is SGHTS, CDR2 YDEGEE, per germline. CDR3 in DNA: TGTGCCAGCAACTTCCCTGGGAGTCAGCCCCAGCATTTT. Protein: CASNFPGSQPQHF.

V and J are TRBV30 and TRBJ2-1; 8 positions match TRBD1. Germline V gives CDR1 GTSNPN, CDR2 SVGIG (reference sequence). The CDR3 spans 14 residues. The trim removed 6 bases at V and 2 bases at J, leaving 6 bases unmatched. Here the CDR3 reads CACLKGQAYNEQFF. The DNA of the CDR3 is TGTGCCTGTTTAAAGGGACAGGCCTACAATGAGCAGTTCTTC. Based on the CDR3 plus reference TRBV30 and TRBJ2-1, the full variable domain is SQTIHQWPATLVQPVGSPLSLECTVEGTSNPNLYWYRQAAGRGLQLLFYSVGIGQISSEVPQNLSASRPQDRQFILSSKKLLLSDSGFYLCACLKGQAYNEQFFGPGTRLTVL.

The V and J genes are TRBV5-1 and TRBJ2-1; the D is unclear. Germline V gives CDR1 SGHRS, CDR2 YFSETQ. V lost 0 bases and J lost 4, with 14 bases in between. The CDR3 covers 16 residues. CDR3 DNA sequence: TGCGCCAGCAGCTTGGCCCCTAGTCACCTATACAATGAGCAGTTCTTC. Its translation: CASSLAPSHLYNEQFF.